This T cell receptor (beta chain) was recorded in a study of T cell responses to AZD1222 COVID-19 vaccine. Points from the study as a whole: When two AZD1222 doses had been given, Spike-specific TCR breadth and depth rose. Sampling captured repertoires only after the peak T cell response. Donors, mostly white British, included more females; clonal diversity was possibly underestimated.

This table comes from immunoSEQ multiplex PCR, and its TCRdb copy is limited to in-frame clones, with some not included. The sample has 70,000 to 95,000 clones; roughly nine tenths are singletons. Concerning this clone itself: Its antigen remains unidentified.

CDR3 length: 15 amino acids. CDR1 and CDR2 (germline): SGHRS, YFSETQ. V shed 5 bases, J shed 3 bases, and the junction held 7 bases outside the gene matches. Second-dose intervals near 4 or 12 weeks were combined. The sample here was peripheral blood, taken 28 days after the second AZD1222 dose. The rearrangement uses TRBV5-1 and TRBJ1-4, with TRBD1 matching 7 bases. This TCR was sampled from an adult who received the AZD1222 COVID-19 vaccine. The CDR3 here is CASSPVQGPNEKLFF. The CDR3 DNA is TGCGCCAGCAGTCCTGTACAGGGGCCTAATGAAAAACTGTTTTTT. Full variable domain (rest looked up from reference TRBV5-1 and TRBJ1-4): KAGVTQTPRYLIKTRGQQVTLSCSPISGHRSVSWYQQTPGQGLQFLFEYFSETQRNKGNFPGRFSGRQFSNSRSEMNVSTLELGDSALYLCASSPVQGPNEKLFFGSGTQLSVL.